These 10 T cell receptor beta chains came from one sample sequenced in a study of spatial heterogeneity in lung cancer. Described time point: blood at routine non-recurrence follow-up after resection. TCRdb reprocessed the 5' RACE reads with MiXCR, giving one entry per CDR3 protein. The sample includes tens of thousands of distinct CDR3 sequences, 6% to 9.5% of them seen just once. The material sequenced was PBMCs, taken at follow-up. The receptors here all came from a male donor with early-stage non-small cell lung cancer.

The CDR3: CASSHLTDLLYNEQFF. The DNA for the CDR3 is TGTGCCAGCAGCCACCTGACGGACCTACTCTACAATGAGCAGTTCTTC. This chain links TRBV4-2 with TRBJ2-1; D is uncertain. CDR3 length: 16 amino acids. V dropped 3 bases and J dropped 3 bases, with 15 bases sitting between them. The V gene's germline CDR1 is LGHNA and CDR2 YNFKEQ.

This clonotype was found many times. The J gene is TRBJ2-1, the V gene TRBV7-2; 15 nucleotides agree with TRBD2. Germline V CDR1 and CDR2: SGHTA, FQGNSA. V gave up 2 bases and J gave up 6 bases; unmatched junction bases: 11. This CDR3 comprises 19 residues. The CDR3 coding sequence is TGTGCCAGCAGCTTATTCTTCGGACTAGCGGGGGGGCCCCCCAATGAGCAGTTCTTC. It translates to CASSLFFGLAGGPPNEQFF.

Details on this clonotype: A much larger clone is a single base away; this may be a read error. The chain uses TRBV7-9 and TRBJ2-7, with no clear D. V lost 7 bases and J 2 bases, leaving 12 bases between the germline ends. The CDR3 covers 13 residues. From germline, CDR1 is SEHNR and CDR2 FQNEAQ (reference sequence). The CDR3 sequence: CASNPDGTYEQYF. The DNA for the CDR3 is TGTGCCAGCAACCCGGACGGAACCTACGAGCAGTACTTC.

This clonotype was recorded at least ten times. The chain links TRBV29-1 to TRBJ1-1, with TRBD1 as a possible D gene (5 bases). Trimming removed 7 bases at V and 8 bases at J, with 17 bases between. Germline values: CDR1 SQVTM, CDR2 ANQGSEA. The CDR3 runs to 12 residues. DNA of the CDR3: TGCAGCGCTTGGGACGGACGAAGGGAAGCTTTCTTT. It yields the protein CSAWDGRREAFF.

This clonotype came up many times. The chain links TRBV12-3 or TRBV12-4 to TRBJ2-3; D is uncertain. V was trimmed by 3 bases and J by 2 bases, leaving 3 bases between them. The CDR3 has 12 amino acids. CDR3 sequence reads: CASSFYTDTQYF. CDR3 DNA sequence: TGTGCCAGCAGTTTCTACACAGATACGCAGTATTTT.

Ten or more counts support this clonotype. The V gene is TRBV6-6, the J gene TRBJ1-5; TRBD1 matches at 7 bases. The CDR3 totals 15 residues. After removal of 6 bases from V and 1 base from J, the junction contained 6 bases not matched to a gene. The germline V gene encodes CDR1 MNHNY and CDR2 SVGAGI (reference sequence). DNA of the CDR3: TGTGCCAGCAGCCAAGGGACAGTAAGCAATCAGCCCCAGCATTTT. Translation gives CASSQGTVSNQPQHF.

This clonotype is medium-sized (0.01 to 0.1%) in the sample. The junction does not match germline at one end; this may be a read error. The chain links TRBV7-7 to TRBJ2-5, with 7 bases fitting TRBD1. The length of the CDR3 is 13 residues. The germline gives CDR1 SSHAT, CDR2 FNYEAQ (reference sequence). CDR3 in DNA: TGTGCTAGCAGCTCACAGGGGCAAGAGACCCAGTACTTC. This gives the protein CASSSQGQETQYF.

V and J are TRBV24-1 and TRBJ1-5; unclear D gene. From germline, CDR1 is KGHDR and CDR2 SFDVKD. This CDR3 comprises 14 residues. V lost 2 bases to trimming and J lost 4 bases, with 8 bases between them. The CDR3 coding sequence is TGTGCCACCAGTGATTCGGGCGCAAATCAGCCCCAGCATTTT. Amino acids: CATSDSGANQPQHF.

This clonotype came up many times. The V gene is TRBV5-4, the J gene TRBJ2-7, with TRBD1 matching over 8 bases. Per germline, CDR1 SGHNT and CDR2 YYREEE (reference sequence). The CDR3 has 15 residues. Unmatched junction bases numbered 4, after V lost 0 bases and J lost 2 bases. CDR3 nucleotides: TGTGCCAGCAGCTTGGGGACAGGGAGCACCTACGAGCAGTACTTC. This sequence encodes CASSLGTGSTYEQYF.

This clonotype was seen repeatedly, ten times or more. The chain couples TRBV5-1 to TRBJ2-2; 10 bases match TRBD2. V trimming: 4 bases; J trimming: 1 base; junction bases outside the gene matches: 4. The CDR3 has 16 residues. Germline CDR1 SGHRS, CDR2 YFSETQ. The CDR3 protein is CASSRSSGRNTGELFF. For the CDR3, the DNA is TGCGCCAGCAGCCGCTCTAGCGGGAGGAACACCGGGGAGCTGTTTTTT.